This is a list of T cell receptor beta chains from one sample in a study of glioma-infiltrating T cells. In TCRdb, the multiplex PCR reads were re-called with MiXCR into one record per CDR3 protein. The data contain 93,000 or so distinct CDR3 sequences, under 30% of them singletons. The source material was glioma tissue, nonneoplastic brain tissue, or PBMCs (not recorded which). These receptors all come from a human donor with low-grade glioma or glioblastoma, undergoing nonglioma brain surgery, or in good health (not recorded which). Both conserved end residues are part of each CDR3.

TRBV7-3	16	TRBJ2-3	CASRLYTGTATDTQYF
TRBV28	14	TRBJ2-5	CASSSGTAIETQYF
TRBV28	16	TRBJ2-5	CASSSQTGVGTKTQYF
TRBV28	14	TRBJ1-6	CASSLKVRSSPLHF
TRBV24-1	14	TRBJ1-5	CATSETAPNQPQHF
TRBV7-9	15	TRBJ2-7	CASSPTWTDTYEQYF
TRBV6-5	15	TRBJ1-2	CASSGEVSPYYGYTF
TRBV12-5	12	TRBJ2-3	CASGSGTDTQYF
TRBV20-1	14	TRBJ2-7	CSATEPGQGHEQYF
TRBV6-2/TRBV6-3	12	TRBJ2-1	CASSSGNNEQFF
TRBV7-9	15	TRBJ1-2	CASSATGATNYGYTF
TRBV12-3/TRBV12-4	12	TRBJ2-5	CASNGLDETQYF
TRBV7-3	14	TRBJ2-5	CASSDWELEETQYF
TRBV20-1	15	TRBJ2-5	CSAPRGGAPQETQYF
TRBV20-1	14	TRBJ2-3	CSAQRGARTDTQYF
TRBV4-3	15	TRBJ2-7	CASSQDRGQAGEQYF
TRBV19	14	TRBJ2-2	CASAEVANTGELFF
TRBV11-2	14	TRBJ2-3	CANSSTLGKDTQYF
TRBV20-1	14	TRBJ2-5	CSAPKAGGGETQYF
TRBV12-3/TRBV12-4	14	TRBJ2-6	CASSFRTGANVLTF
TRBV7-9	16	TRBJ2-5	CASSASGGADGETQYF
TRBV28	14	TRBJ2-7	CATQRQTVSYEQYF